These 15 T cell receptor beta chains were sequenced from one sample in a study of cytomegalovirus exposure and HLA in healthy donors. The PCR ran on 60 Vbeta and 13 Jbeta primers. Measured with immunoSEQ multiplex PCR; TCRdb has only the in-frame clones, and not every one. The data show 130,000 to 150,000 clones, with roughly four fifths seen just once and around a tenth held by the top ten. Sequencing was carried out using PBMCs. The receptors derive from a woman aged 55-69 years in good health and CMV-seropositive.

This clone was seen a single time. This sequence joins TRBV29-1 and TRBJ1-1; D is perhaps TRBD1 (5 bases). Germline V gives CDR1 SQVTM, CDR2 ANQGSEA. The V and J ends lost 8 bases and 4 bases respectively, with 17 bases between them. The CDR3 is made up of 13 amino acids. In DNA, the CDR3 is TGCAGCTTCAAAGGGGTGTTGGGCACTGAAGCTTTCTTT. Translating gives CSFKGVLGTEAFF.

V usage is TRBV4-1 and J usage is TRBJ1-2; D ambiguous. V lost 0 bases and J 5 bases, leaving 10 bases between the germline ends. The CDR3 consists of 14 residues. From germline, CDR1 is MGHRA and CDR2 YSYEKL. The CDR3 sequence is CASSQDWRGYGYTF. The CDR3 DNA sequence: TGCGCCAGCAGCCAAGATTGGCGGGGATATGGCTACACCTTC.

The rearrangement uses TRBV18 and TRBJ2-2, with a weak D call TRBD2 (5 bases). CDR1 KGHSH and CDR2 LQKENI come from the germline V gene. The CDR3 covers 15 residues. Trimming left V 3 bases short and J 6 bases short, with 14 bases between. The CDR3: CASSPREGEAGELFF. Here the CDR3 DNA reads TGTGCCAGCTCACCGCGTGAGGGTGAGGCCGGGGAGCTGTTTTTT.

The count of this clone is one. V gene TRBV30 combines with J gene TRBJ1-5, with a tentative D call TRBD1 (6 bases). There are 15 residues in the CDR3. Germline V lookup: CDR1 GTSNPN, CDR2 SVGIG (reference sequence). V was pared by 1 base and J by 6 bases, with 16 bases between. The CDR3 spells CAWSEKGGGGQPQHF. In nucleotides, the CDR3 is TGTGCCTGGAGTGAGAAGGGAGGGGGGGGTCAGCCCCAGCATTTT.

The chain links TRBV28 to TRBJ2-5, with D tentatively TRBD2 (5 bases). CDR3 length: 14 residues. The V gene's germline CDR1 is MDHEN and CDR2 SYDVKM. With 1 base removed from V and 1 base from J, the gap between germline ends came to 7 bases. CDR3 sequence: CASSLSGIQETQYF. The CDR3 nucleotides are TGTGCCAGCAGTTTATCGGGAATCCAAGAGACCCAGTACTTC.

The chain links TRBV6-1 to TRBJ1-2, with D perhaps TRBD1 (6 bases). The CDR3 totals 15 residues. Between the trimmed V and J ends, which lost 2 bases and 8 bases, there was a span of 18 bases. Germline CDR1 and CDR2: MNHNS and SASEGT. The CDR3: CASSEPPATGFGYTF. The CDR3 nucleotides are TGTGCCAGCAGTGAACCGCCAGCCACAGGGTTCGGCTACACCTTC.

The chain is built from TRBV28 and TRBJ1-4, with 7 bases aligning to TRBD1. CDR3 length: 15 residues. CDR1 and CDR2 from the germline V gene are MDHEN and SYDVKM. V was clipped by 1 base and J by 5 bases; unmatched bases: 4. CDR3 amino acids: CASSLSGTANEKLFF. The CDR3, as DNA: TGTGCCAGCAGTTTATCCGGGACAGCAAATGAAAAACTGTTTTTT.

This chain connects TRBV19 to TRBJ1-1; 8 bases are shared with TRBD1. The CDR3 spans 14 residues. The junction had 3 bases not matched to a gene; V was cut back by 1 base and J by 5 bases. The germline CDR1 and CDR2 sequences are LNHDA and SQIVND (reference sequence). The CDR3 loop reads CASSIGQGITEAFF. The CDR3 bases are TGTGCCAGTAGTATAGGACAGGGGATAACTGAAGCTTTCTTT.

The chain links TRBV5-1 to TRBJ1-2, with 10 bases fitting TRBD1. The CDR3 is made up of 15 amino acids. Germline V gene data show CDR1 as SGHRS and CDR2 as YFSETQ. The trim removed 0 bases at V and 4 bases at J, leaving 3 bases unmatched. In nucleotides, the CDR3 is TGCGCCAGCAGCTTGGGGACAGGGGGGCCCTATGGCTACACCTTC. Its protein product is CASSLGTGGPYGYTF.

The genes are TRBV11-2 and TRBJ2-1, with TRBD1 matching over 7 bases. Germline trimming cut 6 bases from V and 6 bases from J; bases unmatched to any gene: 14. The CDR3 length is 16 residues. Germline V gives CDR1 SGHAT, CDR2 FQNNGV. In DNA form, the CDR3 reads TGTGCCAGCAGGCGAAGTACCGGGACAGTCCCCAATGAGCAGTTCTTC. Its protein is CASRRSTGTVPNEQFF.

The chain couples TRBV7-8 to TRBJ2-1, with TRBD2 matching 8 bases. Per germline, CDR1 SGHVS and CDR2 FQNEAQ. V lost 4 bases to trimming and J lost 2 bases; unmatched junction nucleotides: 7. This CDR3 has 16 residues. DNA of the CDR3: TGTGCCAGCAGCTCGACTTTAGCGGGAACCTACAATGAGCAGTTCTTC. Protein: CASSSTLAGTYNEQFF.

This clone was found once. The chain is built from TRBV7-9 and TRBJ1-2; 7 positions match TRBD1. The length of the CDR3 is 12 residues. Trimming at V came to 3 bases and at J to 8 bases, leaving 3 bases not matched to a gene. Germline CDR1 SEHNR, CDR2 FQNEAQ (reference sequence). The CDR3 DNA sequence: TGTGCCAGCAGCTTCGGGACAGAAGGCTACACCTTC. Translation gives CASSFGTEGYTF.

This chain connects TRBV28 to TRBJ1-3; 7 positions agree with TRBD1. Germline V gene sequence: CDR1 MDHEN, CDR2 SYDVKM. Unmatched junction bases numbered 11, after V lost 11 bases and J lost 4 bases. The CDR3 is made up of 14 amino acids. DNA of the CDR3: TGTGCCTGCCTTGAGGGGGCCATAGGAAACACCATATATTTT. Encoded protein: CACLEGAIGNTIYF.

The chain recombines TRBV5-1 with TRBJ1-5; the D gene is possibly TRBD1 (6 bases). The CDR3 covers 13 residues. Per germline, CDR1 SGHRS and CDR2 YFSETQ. V lost 4 bases, J lost 7 bases, and 12 bases lay in between. The CDR3 DNA reads TGCGCCAGCAGCCCAGGGGATCGGCAGCCCCAGCATTTT. It specifies CASSPGDRQPQHF.

The CDR3 DNA reads as TGTGCCAGCAGTTATGGACAGGTTCGACTCGGCTCCTACGAGCAGTACTTC. Translating gives CASSYGQVRLGSYEQYF. V usage is TRBV28 and J usage is TRBJ2-7; 7 bases match TRBD1. CDR1 is MDHEN and CDR2 is SYDVKM in the germline V gene. The CDR3 extends over 17 amino acids. Trimming cost V 4 bases and J 0 bases; bases outside gene matches: 12.